This is a list of T cell receptor beta chains from one sample in a study of Ad26.COV2.S vaccination and SARS-CoV-2 variants. The protocol was immunoSEQ multiplex PCR, while the TCRdb copy is restricted to in-frame clones and leaves out a portion. Of some 340,000 clones listed, just over 85% are singletons. The source material was peripheral blood, sampled in a trial of Ad26.COV2.S vaccine versus placebo. Source of these receptors: a person between 18 and 60 years old who received the Ad26.COV2.S COVID-19 vaccine or a placebo. The CDR3 runs from the conserved cysteine through the conserved F or W. A D gene is named only where the DNA matches it firmly. Size tells how often a clone was seen (once, few, many) or the class of an expanded clone, and some rows leave it out.

D	size	J	V	CDR3	DNA
.	.	TRBJ2-4	TRBV19	CASSIPGLAKNIQYF	TGTGCCAGTAGTATCCCGGGACTAGCCAAAAACATTCAGTACTTC
.	.	TRBJ2-7	TRBV2	CASSDGTSYEQYF	TGTGCCAGCAGTGATGGGACCTCCTACGAGCAGTACTTC
.	few	TRBJ2-7	TRBV5-1	CASSLIYEAGEQYF	TGCGCCAGCAGCTTGATCTATGAGGCAGGTGAGCAGTACTTC
TRBD1	.	TRBJ2-7	TRBV19	CASSSGTGAGEQYF	TGTGCCAGTAGTTCCGGGACAGGGGCGGGCGAGCAGTACTTC
TRBD2	once	TRBJ2-1	TRBV7-8	CASSPGLAGVYNEQFF	TGTGCCAGCAGCCCGGGACTAGCGGGGGTCTACAATGAGCAGTTCTTC
.	.	TRBJ2-7	TRBV5-1	CASSLGLPDPRGGEQYF	TGCGCCAGCAGCTTGGGCCTCCCGGACCCCCGGGGCGGCGAGCAGTACTTC
.	.	TRBJ1-4	TRBV4-1	CASSQESGKLFF	TGCGCCAGCAGCCAAGAGTCTGGAAAACTGTTTTTT
.	few	TRBJ2-4	TRBV10-3	CASSSGEIIQYF	TGTGCCAGCAGTTCAGGGGAGATCATTCAGTACTTC
.	.	TRBJ1-1	TRBV5-4	CASSSPGRGVNTEAFF	TGTGCCAGCAGCTCACCAGGGCGGGGAGTGAACACTGAAGCTTTCTTT
.	.	TRBJ1-2	TRBV3-1/TRBV3-2	CASSQEPGFNGYTF	TGTGCCAGCAGCCAAGAGCCAGGGTTCAATGGCTACACCTTC
.	.	TRBJ1-1	TRBV3-1/TRBV3-2	CASSGAEAFF	TGTGCCAGCAGCGGCGCTGAAGCTTTCTTT
TRBD1	.	TRBJ1-2	TRBV12-3/TRBV12-4	CASSFDRALGYTF	TGTGCCAGCAGCTTCGACAGGGCCTTGGGCTACACCTTC
TRBD1	.	TRBJ1-2	TRBV3-1/TRBV3-2	CASSHLGQGLFYGYTF	TGTGCCAGCAGCCACCTGGGACAGGGGCTATTCTATGGCTACACCTTC
TRBD1	.	TRBJ2-1	TRBV18	CASSPTGGYNEQFF	TGTGCCAGCTCACCGACAGGGGGATACAATGAGCAGTTCTTC
TRBD2	.	TRBJ2-5	TRBV3-1/TRBV3-2	CASSPPWTSGGAWETQYF	TGTGCCAGCAGCCCCCCCTGGACTAGCGGGGGGGCCTGGGAGACCCAGTACTTC
.	.	TRBJ1-1	TRBV19	CASSITLGRRNTEAFF	TGTGCCAGTAGTATAACCCTGGGACGGAGGAACACTGAAGCTTTCTTT
.	.	TRBJ1-1	TRBV5-1	CASSLERGSEAFF	TGCGCCAGCAGCTTGGAACGGGGGTCTGAAGCTTTCTTT
.	.	TRBJ1-1	TRBV6-2/TRBV6-3	CASSSGTMGTEAFF	TGTGCCAGCAGTTCCGGGACAATGGGGACTGAAGCTTTCTTT
TRBD1	.	TRBJ1-6	TRBV7-9	CASSHRDSNSPLHF	TGTGCCAGCAGCCACCGGGACAGTAATTCACCCCTCCACTTT
.	.	TRBJ1-1	TRBV6-1	CASSEKFSRAFF	TGTGCCAGCAGTGAAAAGTTCAGCCGAGCTTTCTTT
.	.	TRBJ1-3	TRBV7-6	CASSSPASGNTIYF	TGTGCCAGCAGCTCACCTGCCTCCGGAAACACCATATATTTT
.	.	TRBJ2-7	TRBV7-2	CASSLDHGTYEQYF	TGTGCCAGCAGCTTGGACCATGGTACCTACGAGCAGTACTTC
.	once	TRBJ2-7	TRBV4-2	CASSQADFSYEQYF	TGTGCCAGCAGCCAAGCGGACTTCTCCTACGAGCAGTACTTC
TRBD2	.	TRBJ2-7	TRBV7-9	CASSLVGSGRNEQYF	TGTGCCAGCAGCTTAGTAGGTAGCGGGAGGAACGAGCAGTACTTC
.	.	TRBJ1-6	TRBV5-1	CASSLGAGASNSPLHF	TGCGCCAGCAGCTTGGGGGCGGGGGCGAGTAATTCACCCCTCCACTTT
.	.	TRBJ2-3	TRBV7-9	CASSLDMATDTQYF	TGTGCCAGCAGCTTAGATATGGCAACAGATACGCAGTATTTT
.	once	TRBJ2-7	TRBV7-2	CASSSSGFSYEQYF	TGTGCCAGCAGCTCGTCGGGGTTCTCCTACGAGCAGTACTTC
.	.	TRBJ1-1	TRBV30	CAWSTRHEAFF	TGTGCCTGGAGTACCCGCCATGAAGCTTTCTTT
TRBD1	.	TRBJ1-1	TRBV4-3	CASSQARTGYGEAFF	TGCGCCAGCAGCCAAGCCCGGACAGGGTATGGTGAAGCTTTCTTT
.	.	TRBJ1-1	TRBV4-3	CASSQDPTGEGRAEAFF	TGCGCCAGCAGCCAAGATCCTACCGGAGAGGGTAGAGCTGAAGCTTTCTTT
TRBD1	.	TRBJ2-1	TRBV19	CASTEHPGQRLGEQFF	TGTGCCAGTACTGAGCACCCGGGACAGCGCCTAGGGGAGCAGTTCTTC
.	.	TRBJ2-3	TRBV5-4	CASSVSGDKGDTQYF	TGTGCCAGCAGCGTATCGGGGGATAAGGGGGATACGCAGTATTTT
TRBD1	.	TRBJ1-4	TRBV9	CASSATADRGYEKLFF	TGTGCCAGCAGCGCGACCGCGGACAGGGGGTATGAAAAACTGTTTTTT
.	.	TRBJ2-7	TRBV10-3	CATMGTQSYEQYF	TGTGCCACCATGGGGACTCAGAGCTACGAGCAGTACTTC
.	.	TRBJ1-2	TRBV14	CASSPEEDPYGYTF	TGTGCCAGCAGCCCAGAAGAGGATCCCTATGGCTACACCTTC